This TCR beta chain was captured by sequencing in a study of blood T cell repertoires in COVID-19. About the study: Sample material is recorded as cDNA or gDNA derived from T cells, B-cell-depleted T cells, or PBMCs.

Sequencing was performed with immunoSEQ multiplex PCR; in TCRdb, only in-frame clones are kept and a portion is missing. The data hold roughly 230,000 clones, with around 84% observed a single time. The CDR3 has 15 residues. Trimming at V came to 4 bases and at J to 2 bases, leaving 5 bases not matched to a gene. The germline V gene has CDR1 MNHEY and CDR2 SVGEGT. The sequence derives from a woman older than 75 with COVID-19, enrolled during active disease. What was sequenced was peripheral blood. V usage is TRBV6-2 or TRBV6-3 and J usage is TRBJ1-1; 9 nucleotides align to TRBD1. This CDR3 is CASSSPGQGNTEAFF. The CDR3, as DNA: TGTGCCAGCAGTTCTCCGGGACAGGGAAACACTGAAGCTTTCTTT.